Below are 30 T cell receptor beta chains sequenced from a single sample in a study of cytomegalovirus exposure and HLA in healthy donors. Primers for the PCR totalled 60 Vbeta and 13 Jbeta. Sequenced by immunoSEQ multiplex PCR; TCRdb stores in-frame clones only, minus some. The sample lists over 95,000 clones; approximately 80% were seen once. Sequencing used PBMCs. All receptors come from a man aged 35-49 years in good health and CMV-seropositive.

This chain joins TRBV7-2 and TRBJ2-5; 7 nucleotides match TRBD1. TRBJ2-7 explains the end of the DNA better; the J call may be wrong. The CDR3 is made up of 15 amino acids. Looked up from germline, CDR1 is SGHTA and CDR2 is FQGNSA. The CDR3 coding sequence is TGTGCCAGCAGCTTAGGCCCCCAGGGGGCCTACGAGCAGTACTTC. It encodes CASSLGPQGAYEQYF.

The chain couples TRBV9 to TRBJ2-3; D gene ambiguous. V lost 6 bases and J lost 4, with 15 bases in between. Germline V CDR1 and CDR2: SGDLS, YYNGEE. The CDR3 is 14 amino acids. The CDR3 here is CASTPLERSDTQYF. CDR3 DNA: TGTGCCAGCACCCCTTTGGAGAGATCAGATACGCAGTATTTT.

The chain employs TRBV6-5 and TRBJ1-2; D unclear. The length of the CDR3 is 13 residues. Trimming cost V 6 bases and J 5 bases, with 13 bases left between them. The germline CDR1 and CDR2 sequences are MNHEY and SVGAGI. Here the CDR3 reads CASRMTRPYGYTF. The CDR3 DNA reads as TGTGCCAGCAGAATGACCAGGCCGTATGGCTACACCTTC.

This clone was observed once. V and J are TRBV11-2 and TRBJ1-3; perhaps TRBD1 as D (5 bases). Germline CDR1 is SGHAT and CDR2 is FQNNGV. V was shortened by 5 bases and J by 4 bases, with 6 bases between the two germline ends. The CDR3 is made up of 12 amino acids. The DNA for the CDR3 is TGTGCCAGCAGCGCAGGGGGAAACACCATATATTTT. Translation gives CASSAGGNTIYF.

Written as DNA, the CDR3 is TGTGCCAGCAGCCCGGCGGGGGGTGTCAACGAGCAGTACTTC. This gives the protein CASSPAGGVNEQYF. V gene TRBV7-6 combines with J gene TRBJ2-7, with 8 bases that match TRBD2. Germline-derived CDR1 and CDR2 are SGHVS and FNYEAQ. CDR3 length: 14 amino acids. J lost 5 bases, V lost 5 bases, and 8 bases had no gene match.

This chain connects TRBV6-6 to TRBJ2-7, with D tentatively TRBD1 (6 bases). Germline CDR1 MNHNY, CDR2 SVGAGI (reference sequence). V shed 6 bases and J shed 0 bases, with 15 bases lying between them. The CDR3 is 15 residues long. The CDR3 reads CASRSLGTNSYEQYF. The DNA of the CDR3 is TGTGCCAGCAGGTCCCTGGGGACAAACTCCTACGAGCAGTACTTC.

This clone has a single count. This chain joins TRBV5-4 and TRBJ2-3; TRBD1 aligns across 7 bases. The length of the CDR3 is 14 residues. CDR1 is SGHNT and CDR2 is YYREEE in the germline V gene (reference sequence). Written as DNA, the CDR3 is TGTGCGGCACAACGACAGGGAGGCACAGATACGCAGTATTTT. Its translation is CAAQRQGGTDTQYF.

V is TRBV18 and J is TRBJ2-7; D possibly corresponds to TRBD1 (6 bases). V was clipped by 8 bases and J by 5 bases, with 16 bases between them. The germline CDR1 and CDR2 sequences are KGHSH and LQKENI. The CDR3 extends over 13 amino acids. This CDR3 reads CASTTGSGDEQYF. CDR3 nucleotides: TGTGCCAGCACCACAGGGTCCGGGGACGAGCAGTACTTC.

This clone has a single count. The chain joins TRBV5-4 to TRBJ1-2, with TRBD1 matching 12 bases. Germline V CDR1 and CDR2: SGHNT, YYREEE (reference sequence). V was pared by 5 bases and J by 10 bases, with 12 bases of the junction left unmatched. The CDR3 extends over 15 amino acids. The CDR3 here is CASSWPGQGALDYTF. The CDR3 nucleotides are TGTGCCAGCAGTTGGCCGGGACAGGGGGCGCTGGACTACACCTTC. The full variable domain, rest sourced from reference TRBV5-4 and TRBJ1-2, is ETGVTQSPTHLIKTRGQQVTLRCSSQSGHNTVSWYQQALGQGPQFIFQYYREEENGRGNFPPRFSGLQFPNYSSELNVNALELDDSALYLCASSWPGQGALDYTFGSGTRLTVV.

This chain joins TRBV6-5 and TRBJ2-2, with 10 bases that match TRBD2. The CDR3 consists of 15 residues. CDR1 and CDR2 from the germline V gene are MNHEY and SVGAGI. Unmatched junction bases numbered 6, after V lost 5 bases and J lost 6 bases. The CDR3 reads CASSAAGLASGELFF. CDR3 sequence (DNA): TGTGCCAGCAGTGCCGCGGGACTAGCGTCCGGGGAGCTGTTTTTT.

This chain connects TRBV6-1 to TRBJ1-1; TRBD1 aligns across 7 bases. V was clipped by 7 bases and J by 5 bases; unmatched bases: 4. The CDR3 covers 12 residues. The germline gives CDR1 MNHNS, CDR2 SASEGT. CDR3 in amino acids: CASKTGLTEAFF. CDR3 nucleotide sequence: TGTGCCAGCAAGACAGGGTTAACTGAAGCTTTCTTT.

CDR3 amino acids: CASSDFTLTGELFF. CDR3 coding DNA: TGTGCCAGTAGCGATTTTACTTTAACCGGGGAGCTGTTTTTT. The chain uses TRBV19 and TRBJ2-2, with unresolved D. The CDR3 consists of 14 residues. Trimming stripped 6 bases from V and 5 bases from J, with 13 bases between. In germline, CDR1 is LNHDA, CDR2 SQIVND (reference sequence).

The CDR3 here is CASSLKHRTGYRSDTEAFF. CDR3 in DNA: TGTGCCAGCAGCTTAAAACATCGGACAGGGTATCGTTCGGACACTGAAGCTTTCTTT. This chain links TRBV7-3 with TRBJ1-1; TRBD1 matches at 8 bases. Looked up from germline, CDR1 is SGHTA and CDR2 is FQGTGA. The CDR3 runs to 19 residues. Trimming took 1 base from V and 3 from J; bases not matched to a gene: 16.

Only a few counts were recorded for this clone. The chain uses TRBV10-1 and TRBJ2-7; TRBD1 matches at 9 bases. Germline trimming cut 7 bases from V and 9 bases from J; bases unmatched to any gene: 10. The germline V gene encodes CDR1 WNHNN and CDR2 SYGVQD (reference sequence). The CDR3 has 13 amino acids. The CDR3 is CASKGQGLPWQYF. DNA of the CDR3: TGCGCCAGCAAAGGACAGGGGCTTCCTTGGCAGTACTTC.

This clone was seen just once. The chain is built from TRBV7-2 and TRBJ2-4; D possibly corresponds to TRBD1 (8 bases). Trimming took 1 base from V and 7 from J, leaving 11 bases between them. The CDR3 runs 14 residues. The germline gives CDR1 SGHTA, CDR2 FQGNSA. CDR3 residues: CASSLVQGGNIQYF. The CDR3 coding sequence is TGTGCCAGCAGCTTAGTACAGGGGGGGAACATTCAGTACTTC.

This clone was found a few times. The V call is TRBV6-4, the J call TRBJ2-2; TRBD1 matches 9 bases. J lost 2 bases, V lost 6 bases, and 4 bases had no gene match. The CDR3 covers 15 residues. Germline assignment: CDR1 MRHNA and CDR2 SNTAGT. CDR3 loop: CASSRGQGNTGELFF. DNA of the CDR3: TGTGCCAGCAGCCGGGGACAGGGAAACACCGGGGAGCTGTTTTTT.

The chain links TRBV4-1 to TRBJ2-3; tentatively, D is TRBD2 (6 bases). The CDR3 has 16 amino acids. V was clipped by 1 base and J by 2 bases, with 13 bases between them. The germline gives CDR1 MGHRA, CDR2 YSYEKL. The CDR3 spells CASSQGGTGYTDTQYF. DNA for the CDR3: TGCGCCAGCAGCCAAGGTGGGACTGGTTACACAGATACGCAGTATTTT.

V and J are TRBV19 and TRBJ2-7; the match to TRBD1 covers 8 bases. Germline trimming cut 6 bases from V and 2 bases from J; bases unmatched to any gene: 6. CDR3 length equals 14 residues. From germline, CDR1 is LNHDA and CDR2 SQIVND (reference sequence). The CDR3 spells CASRFATGAYEQYF. CDR3 nucleotides: TGTGCCAGTAGATTCGCGACAGGGGCCTACGAGCAGTACTTC.

The chain combines TRBV7-2 with TRBJ2-3; D not certain. CDR3 length: 12 residues. Germline values: CDR1 SGHTA, CDR2 FQGNSA. V was clipped by 5 bases and J by 9 bases, with 12 bases between them. The DNA of the CDR3 is TGTGCCAGCAGCCCAAGCTTACCAACGCAGTATTTT. Translating gives CASSPSLPTQYF. Looking up the rest from reference TRBV7-2 and TRBJ2-3 gives the full variable domain: GAGVSQSPSNKVTEKGKDVELRCDPISGHTALYWYRQSLGQGLEFLIYFQGNSAPDKSGLPSDRFSAERTGGSVSTLTIQRTQQEDSAVYLCASSPSLPTQYFGPGTRLTVL.

This clone has more than one count but fewer than ten. The chain combines TRBV28 with TRBJ1-5; D not certain. Germline V gene data show CDR1 as MDHEN and CDR2 as SYDVKM. Trimming took off 5 bases at V and 2 bases at J, with 16 bases between the two ends. This CDR3 spans 16 amino acids. CDR3 residues: CASSPGPGSRNQPQHF. As DNA, the CDR3 is TGTGCCAGCAGTCCTGGGCCCGGGAGTCGCAATCAGCCCCAGCATTTT. The full variable domain, in which reference TRBV28 and TRBJ1-5 provide the parts outside the CDR3, is DVKVTQSSRYLVKRTGEKVFLECVQDMDHENMFWYRQDPGLGLRLIYFSYDVKMKEKGDIPEGYSVSREKKERFSLILESASTNQTSMYLCASSPGPGSRNQPQHFGDGTRLSIL.

The sample holds one count of this clone. V is TRBV10-3 and J is TRBJ1-1, with 7 bases fitting TRBD1. V gave up 2 bases and J gave up 5 bases; unmatched junction bases: 8. The CDR3 consists of 15 residues. CDR1 and CDR2 (germline): ENHRY, SYGVKD. The DNA of the CDR3 is TGTGCCATCAGTGAGGAAGGACAGGAGCTAACTGAAGCTTTCTTT. Translating it yields CAISEEGQELTEAFF.

The table lists this clone with a count of one. CDR3: CSVVPGTGYNEQFF. DNA for the CDR3: TGCAGCGTTGTACCGGGTACGGGATACAATGAGCAGTTCTTC. The chain carries TRBV29-1 and TRBJ2-1; D may be TRBD2 (5 bases). Trimming cost V 4 bases and J 4 bases, with 14 bases left between them. Germline lookup yields CDR1 SQVTM and CDR2 ANQGSEA. The CDR3 contains 14 residues.

The V call is TRBV7-2, the J call TRBJ1-5; 9 nucleotides match TRBD1. The CDR3 length is 13 residues. Germline CDR1 is SGHTA and CDR2 is FQGNSA. After removal of 6 bases from V and 6 bases from J, the junction contained 3 bases not matched to a gene. This chain's CDR3 is CASRRQGGQPQHF. CDR3 DNA sequence: TGTGCCAGCAGACGACAGGGGGGTCAGCCCCAGCATTTT.

This clone was counted between two and nine times. The V call is TRBV7-2, the J call TRBJ2-1, with TRBD1 identical over 11 bases. Germline V gene sequence: CDR1 SGHTA, CDR2 FQGNSA. Trimming removed 5 bases from V and 3 bases from J; junction bases left unmatched: 6. The CDR3 runs to 16 residues. The CDR3 region is CASSQEGTGGYNEQFF. As DNA, the CDR3 is TGTGCCAGCAGCCAAGAAGGGACAGGGGGCTACAATGAGCAGTTCTTC.

V gene TRBV18 combines with J gene TRBJ1-4; D might be TRBD1 (5 bases). This CDR3 comprises 17 residues. CDR1 and CDR2 (germline): KGHSH, LQKENI. V lost 6 bases, J lost 4 bases, and 21 bases lay in between. The DNA for the CDR3 is TGTGCCAGCTCGCAGGCTCGTTCCGGGACTTATAATGAAAAACTGTTTTTT. Its protein product is CASSQARSGTYNEKLFF.

The chain links TRBV18 to TRBJ2-5, with D tentatively TRBD2 (5 bases). The end of the DNA fits TRBJ2-7 better, so the J call may be wrong. The germline gives CDR1 KGHSH, CDR2 LQKENI. The CDR3 spans 14 residues. CDR3 sequence: CASSPRGFPYEQYF. The CDR3 DNA reads as TGTGCCAGCTCACCACGAGGGTTTCCCTACGAGCAGTACTTC.

CDR3 in DNA: TGTGCCAGCAGCTTAGGGAGGGCCTCCTACGAGCAGTACTTC. The encoded protein is CASSLGRASYEQYF. This rearrangement joins TRBV7-2 to TRBJ2-7, with a tentative D call TRBD2 (6 bases). The CDR3 is 14 amino acids. V was pared by 1 base and J by 0 bases, with 7 bases between. The germline CDR1 and CDR2 sequences are SGHTA and FQGNSA.

This clone showed up just a few times. This sequence joins TRBV27 and TRBJ2-7, with 8 bases lining up with TRBD2. Germline V lookup: CDR1 MNHEY, CDR2 SMNVEV (reference sequence). This CDR3 is 17 amino acids long. Trimming at V came to 2 bases and at J to 4 bases, leaving 13 bases not matched to a gene. The CDR3 DNA sequence: TGTGCCAGCAGTTTAATCCCGGGGACTAGAAATCGGTACGAGCAGTACTTC. This gives the protein CASSLIPGTRNRYEQYF.

The chain employs TRBV28 and TRBJ1-2; the D is unclear. Per the germline V gene, CDR1 is MDHEN and CDR2 is SYDVKM. V lost 6 bases, J lost 4 bases, and 15 bases lay in between. The CDR3 length is 14 residues. The CDR3 sequence is CASRPRSLLYGYTF. Here the CDR3 DNA reads TGTGCCAGCAGGCCTCGATCTCTACTCTATGGCTACACCTTC.

The chain links TRBV5-8 to TRBJ2-3; possible D gene TRBD2, 5 bases. From germline, CDR1 is SGHTS and CDR2 YDEGEE. This CDR3 has 17 amino acids. The V end lost 1 base, the J end lost 0 bases, and 15 bases lay between the germline ends. The CDR3 loop reads CASSLWSYGKSTDTQYF. The CDR3 DNA reads TGTGCCAGCAGCTTGTGGAGCTACGGGAAGAGCACAGATACGCAGTATTTT.